This note documents a single TCR beta chain sequence. This clone has a single count. Its target antigen remains unknown. Per-base qualities were not stored, and no clone one base away is much larger. Via the germline V gene, CDR1 is SGHNT and CDR2 YENEEA. Including the terminal cysteine and phenylalanine, the CDR3 comprises 16 residues. Of the read, only the CDR3 DNA is kept; its 48 bases are in frame from base 1. Trimming takes 6 bases off V and 6 bases off J; junction bases not matched to a gene: 12. Each collaborating institution followed its own protocols to collect whole blood in K2EDTA tubes. For TCRbeta analysis, collaborators shipped samples in one of three forms: frozen whole blood, isolated PBMCs, or DNA extracted from either of those sample types. The sample comes from a study of blood T cell repertoires in COVID-19 (dated by TCRdb to about 2020). Background on the whole study: Collaborator samples came from the United States, Italy and Spain and covered acute and convalescent phases of COVID-19. Where HLA class I and class II types were available, the types were taken from metadata supplied by the sample provider, not from assay-based typing. The material from the prospective study consisted of cDNA or gDNA derived from T cells, B-cell-depleted T cells, or PBMCs. Samples were obtained from the ongoing ImmuneRACE study (first 160 participants) and from some 1,200 subjects provided by 6 global collaborators. Sample metadata almost always included a de-identified subject ID, COVID-19 status, age in years and sex. Deeply sampled blood TCRbeta repertoires from subjects exposed to, actively infected with, or recovered from COVID-19 were included in the dataset. The repertoires were made available in a free public database intended to serve as a resource for research on the immune response to SARS-CoV-2. Study-wide findings and limitations: The quantity of clinical and demographic metadata differed by source and by participant and was supplied without curation.

TCRbeta CDR3 regions were amplified from genomic DNA using the immunoSEQ Assay, a bias-controlled multiplex PCR. In the original analysis: The number of nucleated cells in each sample was estimated by amplification of reference gene primers within the assay. Sequence reads were collapsed and filtered to measure the absolute abundance of every unique TCRbeta CDR3 rearrangement. For each sample, productive Simpson clonality was calculated by taking the square root of Simpson's diversity index across productive rearrangements. TCRdb holds this immuneACCESS table with in-frame rearrangements only. Some clones are missing; in checked studies, unresolved V genes explain under half, and the rest has no known cause. Clone size and the V and J calls come from that table; the DNA yielded D and trimming. The sample table records some 220,000 clones; around four fifths of these occur just once. 5% to 8% of the sample goes to the ten largest clones.

The source of this sequence is a woman in her sixties or seventies with active or convalescent COVID-19. This sequence uses TRBV11-3 and TRBJ2-7; TRBD2 matches 12 bases in the middle. Sample: peripheral blood. The CDR3 here reads CASRSGLAGPPGEQYF. In nucleotides, the sequence is TGTGCCAGCAGATCCGGACTAGCGGGACCTCCTGGCGAGCAGTACTTC.